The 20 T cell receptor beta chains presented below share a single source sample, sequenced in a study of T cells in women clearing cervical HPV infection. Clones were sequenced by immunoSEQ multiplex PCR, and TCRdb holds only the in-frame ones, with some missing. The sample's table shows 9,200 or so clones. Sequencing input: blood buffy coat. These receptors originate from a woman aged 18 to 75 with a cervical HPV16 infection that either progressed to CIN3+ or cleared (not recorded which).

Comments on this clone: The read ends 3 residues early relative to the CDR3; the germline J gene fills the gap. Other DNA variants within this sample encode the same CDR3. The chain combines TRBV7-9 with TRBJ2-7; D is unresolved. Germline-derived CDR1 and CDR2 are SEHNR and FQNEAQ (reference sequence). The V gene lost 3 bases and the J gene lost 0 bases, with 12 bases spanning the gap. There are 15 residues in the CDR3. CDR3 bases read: TGTGCCAGCAGCTTCTTAGAGCTGAGCTCCTACGAG. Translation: CASSFLELSSYE. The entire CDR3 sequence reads CASSFLELSSYEQYF.

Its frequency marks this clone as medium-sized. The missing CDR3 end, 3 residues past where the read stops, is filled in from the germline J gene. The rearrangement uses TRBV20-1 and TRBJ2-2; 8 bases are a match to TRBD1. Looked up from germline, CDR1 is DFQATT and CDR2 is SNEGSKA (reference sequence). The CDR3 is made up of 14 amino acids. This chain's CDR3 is CSARDRNRGLELFF. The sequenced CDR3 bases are TGCAGTGCTAGAGATCGGAACAGGGGGTTAGAG.

CDR3 bases read: TGTGCCAGCAGCTTGCTCGGCGAG. This encodes CASSLLGE. The entire CDR3 reads CASSLLGEQYF. This rearrangement joins TRBV13 to TRBJ2-7; D is unclear. Read sequence stops 3 residues before the CDR3 end, and the germline J gene provides the missing end. The V end was cut by 3 bases, the J end by 6 bases, with 6 bases between. The CDR3 runs 11 residues. In germline, CDR1 is PRHDT, CDR2 FYEKMQ (reference sequence).

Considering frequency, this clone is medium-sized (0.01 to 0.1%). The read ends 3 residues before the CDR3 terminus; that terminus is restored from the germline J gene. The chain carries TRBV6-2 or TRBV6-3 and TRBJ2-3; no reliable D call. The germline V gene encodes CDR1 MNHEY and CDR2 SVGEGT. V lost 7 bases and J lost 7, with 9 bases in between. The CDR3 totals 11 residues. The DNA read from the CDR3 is TGTGCCAGCAAGATGACACATACG. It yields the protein CASKMTHT. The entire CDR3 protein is CASKMTHTQYF.

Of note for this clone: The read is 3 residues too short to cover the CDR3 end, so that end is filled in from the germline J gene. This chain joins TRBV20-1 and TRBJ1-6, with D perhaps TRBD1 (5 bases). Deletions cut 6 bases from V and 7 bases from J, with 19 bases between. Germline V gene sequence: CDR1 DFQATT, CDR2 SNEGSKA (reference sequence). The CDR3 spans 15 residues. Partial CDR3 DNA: TGCAGTGCCAAAGCCGCCGACAGTCTAAATTCACCC. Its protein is CSAKAADSLNSP. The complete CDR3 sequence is CSAKAADSLNSPLHF.

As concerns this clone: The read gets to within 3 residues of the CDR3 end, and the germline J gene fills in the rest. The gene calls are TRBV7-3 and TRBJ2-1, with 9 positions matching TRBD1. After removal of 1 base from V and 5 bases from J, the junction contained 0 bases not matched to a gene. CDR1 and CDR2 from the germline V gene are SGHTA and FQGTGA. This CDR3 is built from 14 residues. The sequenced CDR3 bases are TGTGCCAGCAGCTTAAGGGACAGGGACAATGAG. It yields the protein CASSLRDRDNE. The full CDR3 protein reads CASSLRDRDNEQFF.

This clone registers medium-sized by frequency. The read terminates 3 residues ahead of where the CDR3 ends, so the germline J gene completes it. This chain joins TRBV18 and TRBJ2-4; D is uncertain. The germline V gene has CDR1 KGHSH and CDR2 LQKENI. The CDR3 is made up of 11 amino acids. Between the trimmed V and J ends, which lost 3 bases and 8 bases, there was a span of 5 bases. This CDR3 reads CASSPSDIQYF. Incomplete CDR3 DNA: TGTGCCAGCTCACCCAGCGACATT.

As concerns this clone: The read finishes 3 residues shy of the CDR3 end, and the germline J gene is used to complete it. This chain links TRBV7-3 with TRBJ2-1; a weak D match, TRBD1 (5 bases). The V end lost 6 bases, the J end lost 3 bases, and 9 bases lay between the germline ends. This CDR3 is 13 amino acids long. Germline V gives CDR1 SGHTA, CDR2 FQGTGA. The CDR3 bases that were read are TGTGCCAGCAGTTCCGACAGCTACAATGAG. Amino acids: CASSSDSYNE. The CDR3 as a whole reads CASSSDSYNEQFF.

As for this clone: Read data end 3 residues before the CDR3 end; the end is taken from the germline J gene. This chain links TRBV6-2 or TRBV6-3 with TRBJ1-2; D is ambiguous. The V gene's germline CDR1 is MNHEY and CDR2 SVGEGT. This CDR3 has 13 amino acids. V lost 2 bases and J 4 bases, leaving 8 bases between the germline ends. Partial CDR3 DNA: TGTGCCAGCAGTTACCAGTATGCCTATGGC. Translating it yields CASSYQYAYG. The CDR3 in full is CASSYQYAYGYTF.

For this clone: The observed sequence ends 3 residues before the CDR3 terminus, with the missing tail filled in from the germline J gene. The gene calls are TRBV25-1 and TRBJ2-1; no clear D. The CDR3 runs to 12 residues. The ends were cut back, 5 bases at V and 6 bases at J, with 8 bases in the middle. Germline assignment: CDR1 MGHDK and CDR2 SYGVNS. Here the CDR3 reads CASSKHSNEQFF. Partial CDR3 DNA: TGTGCCAGCAGTAAACACAGCAATGAG.

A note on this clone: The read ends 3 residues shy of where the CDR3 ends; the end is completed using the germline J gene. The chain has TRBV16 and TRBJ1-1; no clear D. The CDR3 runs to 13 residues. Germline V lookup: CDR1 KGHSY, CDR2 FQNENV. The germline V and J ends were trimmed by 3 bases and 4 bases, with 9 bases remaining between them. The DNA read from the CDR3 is TGTGCCAGCAGCCAGGCAAGAGGCACTGAA. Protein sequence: CASSQARGTE. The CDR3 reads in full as CASSQARGTEAFF.

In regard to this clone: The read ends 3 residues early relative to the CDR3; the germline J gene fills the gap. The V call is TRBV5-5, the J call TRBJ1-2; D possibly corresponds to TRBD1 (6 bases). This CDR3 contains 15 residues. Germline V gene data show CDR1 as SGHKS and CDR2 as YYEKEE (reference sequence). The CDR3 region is CASSLADTGIYDYTF. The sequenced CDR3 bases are TGTGCCAGCAGCTTGGCTGACACAGGGATATACGAC.

CDR3 protein: CASSRERVTYNEQFF. The CDR3 DNA, read in part, is TGTGCCAGCAGTCGCGAGAGGGTTACCTACAATGAG. The genes are TRBV7-3 and TRBJ2-1; weak D call: TRBD2 (5 bases). The read terminates 3 residues before the CDR3 end, so the remaining end is supplied by the germline J gene. This CDR3 has 15 residues. V was cut by 6 bases and J by 2 bases, with 14 bases left in between. Germline CDR1 reads SGHTA; CDR2 reads FQGTGA.

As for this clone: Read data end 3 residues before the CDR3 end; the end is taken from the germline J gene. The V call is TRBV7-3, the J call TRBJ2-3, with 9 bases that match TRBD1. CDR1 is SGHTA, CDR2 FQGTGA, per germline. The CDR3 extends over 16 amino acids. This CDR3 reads CASSLASGTGSETQYF. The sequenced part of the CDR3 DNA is TGTGCCAGCAGCTTAGCTTCCGGGACAGGGAGCGAGACG.

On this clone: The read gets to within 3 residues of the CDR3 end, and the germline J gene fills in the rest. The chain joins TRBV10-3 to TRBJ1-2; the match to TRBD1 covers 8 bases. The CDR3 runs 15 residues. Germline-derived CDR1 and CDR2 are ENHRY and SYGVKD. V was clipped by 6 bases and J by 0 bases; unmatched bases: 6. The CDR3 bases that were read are TGTGCCATCAGGGGGGGACAGGCCGCTAACTATGGC. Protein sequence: CAIRGGQAANYG. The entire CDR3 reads CAIRGGQAANYGYTF.

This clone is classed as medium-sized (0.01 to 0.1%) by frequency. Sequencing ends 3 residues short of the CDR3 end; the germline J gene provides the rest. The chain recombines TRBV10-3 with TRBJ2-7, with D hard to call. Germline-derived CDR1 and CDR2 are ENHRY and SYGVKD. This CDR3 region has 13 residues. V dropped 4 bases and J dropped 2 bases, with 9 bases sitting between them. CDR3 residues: CAISGNGPYEQYF. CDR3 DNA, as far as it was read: TGTGCCATCAGTGGTAACGGTCCCTACGAG.

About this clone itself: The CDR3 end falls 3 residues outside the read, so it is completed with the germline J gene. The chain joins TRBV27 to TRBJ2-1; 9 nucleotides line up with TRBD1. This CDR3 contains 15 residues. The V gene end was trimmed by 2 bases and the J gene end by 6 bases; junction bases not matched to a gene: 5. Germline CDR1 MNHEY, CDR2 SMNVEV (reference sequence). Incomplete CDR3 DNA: TGTGCCAGCAGTTTACTGGGACAGGGAGTCAATGAG. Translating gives CASSLLGQGVNE. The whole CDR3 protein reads CASSLLGQGVNEQFF.

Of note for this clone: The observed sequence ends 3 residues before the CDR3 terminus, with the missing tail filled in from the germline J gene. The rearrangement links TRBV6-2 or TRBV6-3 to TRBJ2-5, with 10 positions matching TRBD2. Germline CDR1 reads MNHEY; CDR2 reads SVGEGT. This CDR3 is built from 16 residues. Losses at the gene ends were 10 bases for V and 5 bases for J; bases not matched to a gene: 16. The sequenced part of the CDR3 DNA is TGTGCCACCACCCTTATAGCGGGGGGCTACCGGGAGACC. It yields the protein CATTLIAGGYRET. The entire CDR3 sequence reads CATTLIAGGYRETQYF.

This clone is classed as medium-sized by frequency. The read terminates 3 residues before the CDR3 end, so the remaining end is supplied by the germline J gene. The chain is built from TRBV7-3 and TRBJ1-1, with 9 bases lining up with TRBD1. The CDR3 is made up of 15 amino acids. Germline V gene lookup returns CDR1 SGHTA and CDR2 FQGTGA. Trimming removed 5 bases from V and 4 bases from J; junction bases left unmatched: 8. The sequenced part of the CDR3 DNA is TGTGCCAGCAGCCAAGTAACAGGGGGCACCACTGAA. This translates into CASSQVTGGTTE. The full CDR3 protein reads CASSQVTGGTTEAFF.

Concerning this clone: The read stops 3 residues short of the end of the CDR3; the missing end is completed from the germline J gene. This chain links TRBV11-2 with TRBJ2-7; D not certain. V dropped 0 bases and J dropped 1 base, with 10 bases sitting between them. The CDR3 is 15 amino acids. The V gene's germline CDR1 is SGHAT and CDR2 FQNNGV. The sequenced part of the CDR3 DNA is TGTGCCAGCAGCTTAGAGTTTCACGGTTCCTACGAG. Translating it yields CASSLEFHGSYE. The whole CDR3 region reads CASSLEFHGSYEQYF.